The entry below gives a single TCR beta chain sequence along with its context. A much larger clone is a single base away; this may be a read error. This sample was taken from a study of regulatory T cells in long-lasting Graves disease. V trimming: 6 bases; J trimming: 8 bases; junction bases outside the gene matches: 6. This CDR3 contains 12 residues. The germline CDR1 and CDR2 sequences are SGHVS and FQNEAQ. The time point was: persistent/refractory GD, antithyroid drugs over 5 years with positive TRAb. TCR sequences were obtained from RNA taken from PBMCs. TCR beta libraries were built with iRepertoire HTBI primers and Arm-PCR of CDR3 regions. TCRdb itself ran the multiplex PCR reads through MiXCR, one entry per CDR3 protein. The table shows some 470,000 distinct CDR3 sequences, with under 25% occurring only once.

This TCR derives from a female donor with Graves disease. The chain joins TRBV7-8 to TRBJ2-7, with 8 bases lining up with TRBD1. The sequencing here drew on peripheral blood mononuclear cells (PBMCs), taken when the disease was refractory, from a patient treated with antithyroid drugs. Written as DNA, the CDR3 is TGTGCCAGCAGACCCGCAGGGGGCAAGCAGTACTTC. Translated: CASRPAGGKQYF.